This T cell receptor (beta chain) was sequenced during a study of blood T cell repertoires in COVID-19. Study-level information: Sources were T cells, B-cell-depleted T cells, or PBMCs; the material itself was cDNA or gDNA.

The CDR3 loop spans 12 amino acids. Trimming took off 4 bases at V and 5 bases at J, with 10 bases between the two ends. Germline V CDR1 and CDR2: SGDLS, YYNGEE. As originally analysed: Nucleated cell number was recorded as an estimate derived from reference gene primer amplification. The assay was immunoSEQ multiplex PCR, and TCRdb's table has in-frame clones only and misses some. That table is the source of V, J and clone size, and D and trimming were worked out from the DNA. The sample shows around 270,000 clones, about 91% of them seen only once. Sequences were obtained from peripheral blood. The rearrangement uses TRBV9 and TRBJ2-7; tentative D call: TRBD2 (6 bases). This TCR came from a person aged 18 to 35 with COVID-19, enrolled during active disease. DNA for the CDR3: TGTGCCAGCAGCCCCGGAGGGGACGAGCAGTACTTC. Amino acid sequence: CASSPGGDEQYF.